This TCR beta chain was captured by sequencing in a study of PD-1 blockade in classical Hodgkin lymphoma. Each patient's relapse followed autologous stem cell transplantation, and brentuximab vedotin exposure varied. Sequenced by immunoSEQ multiplex PCR; TCRdb stores in-frame clones only, minus some. The data contain tens of thousands of clones, around 86% of them singletons. Study observations and caveats: The causes of the repertoire differences, possibly disease activity or prior therapy, remain undefined. Whoever responded completely had baseline diversity much like that seen in newly diagnosed patients.

Remarks on this clone: Its antigen is not known.

V was trimmed by 2 bases and J by 5 bases, leaving 25 bases between them. The CDR3 runs to 19 residues. Germline values: CDR1 SGHAT, CDR2 FQNNGV. The receptor was isolated from a human donor with classical Hodgkin lymphoma. The chain links TRBV11-2 to TRBJ2-4; TRBD2 might be the D (6 bases). The source was peripheral blood mononuclear cells (PBMCs), collected at baseline. CDR3 sequence: CASSLPRGMGERPQNIQYF. The DNA of the CDR3 is TGTGCCAGCAGCTTACCCCGGGGGATGGGCGAAAGGCCCCAAAACATTCAGTACTTC.